This T cell receptor (beta chain) was captured by sequencing in a study of T cells in Graves' hyperthyroidism and ophthalmopathy. The study's findings and limits: Peripheral blood also featured most of the thyroid clonotypes expanded above 0.001.

Exclusion criteria comprised uncontrolled infection, other autoimmune disease, pregnancy or lactation. Regions amplified from RNA transcripts were the TCR beta CDR3 regions. During a first-round RT-PCR of the TCR CDR3, the HTBI primer set was used. TCRdb redid the calling of the multiplex PCR reads with MiXCR, one entry per CDR3 protein. This sample yields a few hundred thousand distinct CDR3 sequences, of which approximately 16% are seen a single time; 2.5% to 4% belongs to the top ten. This clonotype was recorded many times. The target antigen is unknown. The sequenced sample was blood. This clonotype was sampled from a woman aged 40 to 49 with Graves' ophthalmopathy.

CDR3 protein: CASSFPEGRETQYF. The DNA for the CDR3 is TGTGCCAGCAGCTTCCCCGAGGGGAGAGAGACCCAGTACTTC. V is TRBV7-6 and J is TRBJ2-5; perhaps D is TRBD1 or TRBD2 (5 bases each). V gave up 3 bases and J gave up 4 bases, with 12 bases separating them. Germline CDR1 reads SGHVS; CDR2 reads FNYEAQ. This CDR3 comprises 14 residues.